This is a list of T cell receptor beta chains from one sample in a study of control samples from healthy donors and cancer patients. Measured with immunoSEQ multiplex PCR; TCRdb has only the in-frame clones, and not every one. In all, the sample yields approximately 190,000 clones. What was sequenced was blood. The receptors were gathered from a woman aged 25 to 39 in good health. CDR3s include the opening cysteine and the closing phenylalanine or tryptophan. A D gene is named only where the DNA matches it firmly.

CDR3 protein | CDR3 DNA | D gene | J gene | V gene
CASSKGLSTDTQYF | TGTGCCAGCAGTAAGGGGCTGAGCACAGATACGCAGTATTTT | - | TRBJ2-3 | TRBV2
CASSLAIGGETQYF | TGTGCCAGCAGCTTAGCCATTGGTGGGGAGACCCAGTACTTC | - | TRBJ2-5 | TRBV7-2
CASSLVRPDRKSLGNTIYF | TGTGCCAGCAGCTTGGTCCGTCCGGACCGCAAGTCTCTAGGAAACACCATATATTTT | - | TRBJ1-3 | TRBV5-7
CASSHRDRGADTQYF | TGTGCCAGCAGTCACCGGGACAGGGGGGCAGATACGCAGTATTTT | TRBD1 | TRBJ2-3 | TRBV6-6
CASSYAGTLYGYTF | TGTGCCAGCAGTTACGCCGGGACCCTCTATGGCTACACCTTC | - | TRBJ1-2 | TRBV6-2/TRBV6-3
CASSGAGRFFRGNQPQHF | TGTGCCAGCAGTGGGGCCGGGCGCTTCTTTCGGGGCAATCAGCCCCAGCATTTT | - | TRBJ1-5 | TRBV6-1
CASSSLYEQYF | TGCGCCAGCAGCTCGTTGTACGAGCAGTACTTC | - | TRBJ2-7 | TRBV5-1
CASSLQTGETRRGELFF | TGTGCCAGCAGTCTCCAAACAGGGGAAACCCGCCGCGGGGAGCTGTTTTTT | TRBD1 | TRBJ2-2 | TRBV28
CAWSPTSGGAPDTQYF | TGTGCCTGGAGTCCCACTAGCGGGGGGGCCCCAGATACGCAGTATTTT | TRBD2 | TRBJ2-3 | TRBV30
CASSLATAMNTEAFF | TGTGCCAGCTCACTAGCGACAGCAATGAACACTGAAGCTTTCTTT | - | TRBJ1-1 | TRBV18
CASSLISDSYSPLHF | TGTGCCAGCAGCTTAATATCGGACAGCTATTCACCCCTCCACTTT | - | TRBJ1-6 | TRBV7-3
CASFGGAPGYTF | TGTGCTTCCTTCGGGGGGGCGCCTGGCTACACCTTC | - | TRBJ1-2 | TRBV30
CASTPRGRETQYF | TGTGCCAGCACCCCACGTGGGAGAGAGACCCAGTACTTC | - | TRBJ2-5 | TRBV7-9
CASTWGVGGNQPQHF | TGTGCCAGCACCTGGGGGGTCGGGGGCAATCAGCCCCAGCATTTT | - | TRBJ1-5 | TRBV5-8
CASSSPTGAGELFF | TGTGCCAGCAGCTCACCTACAGGTGCCGGGGAGCTGTTTTTT | - | TRBJ2-2 | TRBV7-2
CATNQGDSGANVLTF | TGTGCCACCAATCAGGGGGACTCTGGGGCCAACGTCCTGACTTTC | TRBD1 | TRBJ2-6 | TRBV6-5
CASSQDFPGRNYGYTF | TGTGCCAGCAGCCAAGATTTTCCCGGGCGGAACTATGGCTACACCTTC | - | TRBJ1-2 | TRBV4-2
CASTINTEAFF | TGTGCCAGCACCATCAACACTGAAGCTTTCTTT | - | TRBJ1-1 | TRBV11-2
CASSPRDRGGYTF | TGTGCCAGTAGTCCCCGGGACAGGGGTGGCTACACCTTC | TRBD1 | TRBJ1-2 | TRBV19
CASSSTGIITGELFF | TGTGCCAGCAGCTCCACCGGGATTATAACCGGGGAGCTGTTTTTT | - | TRBJ2-2 | TRBV5-8
CASSQVGGISVDEKLFF | TGTGCCAGCAGCCAGGTCGGGGGTATTTCAGTTGATGAAAAACTGTTTTTT | - | TRBJ1-4 | TRBV4-2
CASSAGTGDTEAFF | TGTGCCAGCAGCGCTGGGACAGGAGACACTGAAGCTTTCTTT | TRBD1 | TRBJ1-1 | TRBV7-8
CASSIGTTYTGELFF | TGTGCCAGCAGCATAGGGACTACCTACACCGGGGAGCTGTTTTTT | TRBD2 | TRBJ2-2 | TRBV6-5
CASSLTGEGYTF | TGTGCCAGCAGCTTAACGGGGGAAGGCTACACCTTC | - | TRBJ1-2 | TRBV7-3
CASSSGQYSGNTIYF | TGCGCCAGCAGCTCTGGACAGTACTCTGGAAACACCATATATTTT | - | TRBJ1-3 | TRBV5-1
CASSYGQPTNYGYTF | TGTGCCAGCAGTTACGGCCAGCCGACTAACTATGGCTACACCTTC | - | TRBJ1-2 | TRBV6-5
CASSQDRGYGYTF | TGTGCCAGCAGCCAAGACAGGGGTTATGGCTACACCTTC | - | TRBJ1-2 | TRBV14
CSVPGTGLYGYTF | TGCAGCGTCCCCGGGACAGGGTTATATGGCTACACCTTC | TRBD1 | TRBJ1-2 | TRBV29-1
CAWSVRAGGGPNTGELFF | TGTGCCTGGAGTGTACGGGCAGGGGGTGGCCCGAACACCGGGGAGCTGTTTTTT | TRBD1 | TRBJ2-2 | TRBV30
CASSQLYCPNSPLHF | TGCGCCAGCAGTCAATTATATTGTCCGAATTCACCCCTCCACTTT | - | TRBJ1-6 | TRBV23-1
CATSDGTATEAFF | TGTGCCACCAGTGATGGGACAGCTACTGAAGCTTTCTTT | TRBD1 | TRBJ1-1 | TRBV24-1
CASSTTSGGEQYF | TGTGCCAGCAGCACAACGTCAGGCGGCGAGCAGTACTTC | - | TRBJ2-7 | TRBV13
CASSLGLGGSDEQYF | TGTGCCAGCAGCTTAGGTTTAGGGGGATCAGACGAGCAGTACTTC | - | TRBJ2-7 | TRBV7-2
CASSQRRGTQYF | TGTGCCAGCAGCCAGCGAAGGGGGACGCAGTATTTT | - | TRBJ2-3 | TRBV3-1/TRBV3-2
CATSNMPTEQYF | TGTGCCACCAGCAATATGCCGACCGAGCAGTACTTC | - | TRBJ2-7 | TRBV15